This T cell receptor beta chain originates from a study of blood T cell repertoires in COVID-19. Repertoires were generated with immunoSEQ multiplex PCR, while TCRdb's copy carries only in-frame clones and drops some. The sample consists of around 150,000 clones, approximately 84% of them appearing once. Germline trimming cut 7 bases from V and 4 bases from J; bases unmatched to any gene: 10. This CDR3 contains 16 residues. The germline V gene encodes CDR1 LGHNA and CDR2 YNFKEQ. The source is a man in his forties with acute or convalescent COVID-19. Sequenced material: peripheral blood. J is TRBJ2-3 and V is TRBV4-2, with TRBD2 matching 11 bases. The CDR3 sequence: CASTPTTSGGSDTQYF. As DNA, the CDR3 is TGTGCCAGCACCCCTACCACTAGCGGGGGATCAGATACGCAGTATTTT.